This TCR beta chain was found in a study of memory CD4+ T cells and cytomegalovirus serostatus (dated by TCRdb to about 2019). Regarding the research as a whole: The roughly 35 healthy Belgian adults in the cohort included 9 who were CMV seropositive and some 25 who were CMV seronegative. To replicate a published TCR-based CMV serostatus classifier, the researchers sequenced the CD4+ memory TCRbeta repertoires of a Belgian cohort whose cytomegalovirus serostatus was known.

To note about this clone: The target of this receptor is not known. Per-nucleotide qualities are absent, and no much larger clonotype sits a single base away.

Taken from the germline V gene (reference sequence), the CDR1 and CDR2 loops are DFQATT and SNEGSKA. Taken from cysteine to phenylalanine, the CDR3 has 11 residues. The CDR3 DNA has 33 bases and is translated from base 1. V and J lose 6 bases and 2 bases, and a span of 7 bases separates them. Single viable CD3+CD4+CD8-CD45RO+ cells were sorted as memory CD4+ T cells on a FACSAria II. CMV serostatus was determined with a Roche Elecsys assay detecting serum IgG against CMV pp150, pp28, p38 and p52. After the samples were thawed, total CD4+ T cells were enriched through positive selection using CD4 magnetic microbeads. The samples came from a separate study whose specific focus was interrogating the CD4+ T cell memory repertoire. Following standard operating procedures, peripheral blood mononuclear cells were isolated and cryopreserved, while serum was kept at -80 degrees C. The staining relied on CD3-PerCP (BW264/56), CD4-APC (RPA-T4), CD45RO-PE (UCHT1) and CD8-Pacific Orange (3B5) antibodies, and Sytox blue was used to exclude non-viable cells.

Genomic DNA was extracted from sorted cells with the Quick-DNA Microprep Kit. Amplification of TCRbeta DNA was done with the immunoSEQ hsTCRbeta kit, following the protocol from the manufacturer. TCRbeta libraries were sequenced on an Illumina MiSeq instrument. Regarding the original processing steps: After out-of-frame sequences were removed, millions of distinct TCRbeta sequences remained, averaging about 66,813 per individual. Each individual was scored by the count of 150 to 200 previously reported CMV-associated TCRbeta sequences and the total productive distinct TCRbeta count. A beta-binomial model was reimplemented in Python, and scikit-learn random forests with default parameters were trained on US cohort data. Classifier performance on the Belgian cohort was reported as the median AUC with percentile confidence intervals calculated over 10,000 bootstrap iterations. The source is immuneACCESS, and TCRdb retained only in-frame sequences with V and J called. Part of the clones is not carried over; for the studies checked, unresolved V genes explain less than half of this, and the remainder is unexplained. From that table come the V and J calls and clone size; the DNA was used to work out D and trimming. A total of about 57,000 clones appear in this sample, roughly four fifths of them only once. Clones ranked in the top ten supply around 0.83% of the sample.

The study at large found these results: Among the 160 or so previously reported CMV-associated TCRbeta sequences, 67 showed up in the CD4+ memory repertoires, with each one found in between one and five individuals. Unlike the original study, which covered naive and memory CD4+ and CD8+ populations, the Belgian study sequenced only CD4+CD45RO+ memory cells. For predicting CMV serostatus, the median bootstrapped AUC was about 0.94 using the original framework and 0.9 to 0.92 using a US-trained random forest. The original-framework classifier achieved a median bootstrapped AUC of approximately 0.96 with a 95% CI of 0.76-1.00 on the Belgian cohort. Results were interpreted as suggesting that the CMV-associated TCR signature is largely present in the CD4+ memory repertoire.

The chain couples TRBV20-1 to TRBJ2-5; no D gene can be assigned with confidence. The receptor was isolated from an adult in good health and CMV-seronegative. The sequencing sample was made of memory CD4+ T cells from blood. CDR3 loop: CSARPQETQYF. Read as DNA, the sequence is TGCAGTGCCCGGCCTCAAGAGACCCAGTACTTC.